Here is one T cell receptor beta chain with its context. The antigen is undetermined. Germline CDR1 is LNHNV and CDR2 is YYDKDF (reference sequence). This CDR3 comprises 16 residues. The germline V and J ends were trimmed by 3 bases and 6 bases, with 20 bases remaining between them. This sample stems from a study of graft-versus-host responses after intestinal transplantation. In the study overall: Anti-thymocyte globulin served as induction for all recipients, who then took tacrolimus and steroids for about 3 years.

Assay used: immunoSEQ multiplex PCR; TCRdb lists only in-frame clones, some missing. The sample contains about 50,000 clones, about 90% of which appear only once. The chain is built from TRBV15 and TRBJ1-1, with D perhaps matching TRBD1 (5 bases). The sample consisted of unstimulated CD4+ T cells sorted from spleen or lymph node cells, taken before transplant. The clonotype originates from a human donor who was the organ donor for an intestinal transplant. The CDR3 protein is CATSRGPGTTEAEAFF. The CDR3 DNA reads as TGTGCCACCAGCAGGGGCCCCGGGACGACAGAGGCTGAAGCTTTCTTT.